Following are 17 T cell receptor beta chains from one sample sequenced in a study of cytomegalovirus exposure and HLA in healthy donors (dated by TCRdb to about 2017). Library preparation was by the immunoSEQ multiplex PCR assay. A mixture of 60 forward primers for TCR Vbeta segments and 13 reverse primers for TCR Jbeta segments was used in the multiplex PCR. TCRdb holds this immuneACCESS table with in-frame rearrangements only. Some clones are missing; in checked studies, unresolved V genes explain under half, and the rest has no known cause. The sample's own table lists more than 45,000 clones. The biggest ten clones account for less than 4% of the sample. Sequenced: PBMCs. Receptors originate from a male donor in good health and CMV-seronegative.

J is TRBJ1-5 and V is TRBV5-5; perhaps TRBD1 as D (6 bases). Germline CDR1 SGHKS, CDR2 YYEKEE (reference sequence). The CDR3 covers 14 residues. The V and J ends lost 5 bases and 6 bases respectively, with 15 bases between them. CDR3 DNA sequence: TGTGCCAGCAGTACGGTAGGGGGGGCTCAGCCCCAGCATTTT. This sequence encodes CASSTVGGAQPQHF.

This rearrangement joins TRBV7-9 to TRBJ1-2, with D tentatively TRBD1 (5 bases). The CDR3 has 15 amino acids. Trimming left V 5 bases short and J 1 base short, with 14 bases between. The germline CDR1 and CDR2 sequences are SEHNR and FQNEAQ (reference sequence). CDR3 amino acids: CASSTSRQFNYGYTF. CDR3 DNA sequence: TGTGCCAGCAGCACAAGTAGACAGTTTAACTATGGCTACACCTTC. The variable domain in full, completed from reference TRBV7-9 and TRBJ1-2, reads DTGVSQNPRHKITKRGQNVTFRCDPISEHNRLYWYRQTLGQGPEFLTYFQNEAQLEKSRLLSDRFSAERPKGSFSTLEIQRTEQGDSAMYLCASSTSRQFNYGYTFGSGTRLTVV.

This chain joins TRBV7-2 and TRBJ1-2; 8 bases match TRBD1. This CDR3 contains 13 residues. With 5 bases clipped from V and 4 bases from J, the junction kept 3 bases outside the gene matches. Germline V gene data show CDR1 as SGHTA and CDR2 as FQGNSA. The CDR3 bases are TGTGCCAGCAGCCGGGACAGGACCTATGGCTACACCTTC. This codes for CASSRDRTYGYTF.

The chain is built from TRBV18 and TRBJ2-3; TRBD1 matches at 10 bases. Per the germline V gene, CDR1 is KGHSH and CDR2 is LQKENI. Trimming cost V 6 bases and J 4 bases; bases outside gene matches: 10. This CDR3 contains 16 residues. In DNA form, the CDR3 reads TGTGCCAGCTCGCTGGTCCGGGACAGGGGAGCAGATACGCAGTATTTT. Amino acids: CASSLVRDRGADTQYF.

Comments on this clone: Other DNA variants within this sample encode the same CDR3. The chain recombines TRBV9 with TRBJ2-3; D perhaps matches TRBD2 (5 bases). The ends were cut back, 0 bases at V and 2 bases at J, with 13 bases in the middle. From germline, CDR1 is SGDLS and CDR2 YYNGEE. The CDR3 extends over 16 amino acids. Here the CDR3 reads CASSVGLGANTDTQYF. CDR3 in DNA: TGTGCCAGCAGCGTAGGTCTGGGAGCTAACACAGATACGCAGTATTTT.

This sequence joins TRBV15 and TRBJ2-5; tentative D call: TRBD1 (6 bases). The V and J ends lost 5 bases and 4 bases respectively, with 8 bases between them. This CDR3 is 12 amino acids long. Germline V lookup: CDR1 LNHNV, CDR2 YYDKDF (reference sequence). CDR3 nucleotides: TGTGCCACCAGCCTCAGGGGAGAGACCCAGTACTTC. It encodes CATSLRGETQYF.

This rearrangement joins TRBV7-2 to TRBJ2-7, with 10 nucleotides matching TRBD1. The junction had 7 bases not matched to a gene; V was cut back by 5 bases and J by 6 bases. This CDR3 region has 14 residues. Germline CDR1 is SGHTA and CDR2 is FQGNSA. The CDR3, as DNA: TGTGCCAGCAGCCGGGCCGGGACAGGGGTCGAGCAGTACTTC. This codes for CASSRAGTGVEQYF.

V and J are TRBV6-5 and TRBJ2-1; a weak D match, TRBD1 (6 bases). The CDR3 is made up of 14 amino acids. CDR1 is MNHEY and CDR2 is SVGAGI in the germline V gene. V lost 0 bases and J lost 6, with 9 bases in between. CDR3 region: CASSYSTGLNEQFF. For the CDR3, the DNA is TGTGCCAGCAGTTACTCAACAGGGCTCAATGAGCAGTTCTTC.

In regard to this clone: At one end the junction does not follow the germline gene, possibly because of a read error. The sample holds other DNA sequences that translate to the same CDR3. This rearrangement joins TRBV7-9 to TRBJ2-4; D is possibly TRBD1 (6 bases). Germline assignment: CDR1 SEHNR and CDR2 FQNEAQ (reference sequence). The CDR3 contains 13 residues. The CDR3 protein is CASSTVNTRDTDF. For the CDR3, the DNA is TGTGCCAGCAGCACAGTCAATACAAGGGACACAGACTTC. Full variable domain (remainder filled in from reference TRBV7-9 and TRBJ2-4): DTGVSQNPRHKITKRGQNVTFRCDPISEHNRLYWYRQTLGQGPEFLTYFQNEAQLEKSRLLSDRFSAERPKGSFSTLEIQRTEQGDSAMYLCASSTVNTRDTDFGAGTRLSVL.

CDR3 DNA sequence: TGTGCCAGCAGCTTACCTACTAGGTCCAGTGAGCAGTTCTTC. Encoded protein: CASSLPTRSSEQFF. This sequence joins TRBV7-2 and TRBJ2-1, with D tentatively TRBD2 (5 bases). CDR3 length: 14 amino acids. The germline V gene encodes CDR1 SGHTA and CDR2 FQGNSA. V lost 2 bases and J 9 bases, leaving 14 bases between the germline ends.

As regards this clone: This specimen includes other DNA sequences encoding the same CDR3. The CDR3: CASSSGSYNEQFF. CDR3 nucleotides: TGTGCCAGCAGTTCAGGCTCCTACAATGAGCAGTTCTTC. The chain carries TRBV6-6 and TRBJ2-1; D uncertain. The V and J ends lost 4 bases and 0 bases respectively, with 4 bases between them. The CDR3 runs to 13 residues. In germline, CDR1 is MNHNY, CDR2 SVGAGI (reference sequence).

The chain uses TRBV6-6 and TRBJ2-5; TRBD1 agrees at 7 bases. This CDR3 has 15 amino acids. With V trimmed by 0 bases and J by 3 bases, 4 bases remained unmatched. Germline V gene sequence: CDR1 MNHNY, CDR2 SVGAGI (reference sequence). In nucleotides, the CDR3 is TGTGCCAGCAGTTACTCACAGGGGCGAGAAGAGACCCAGTACTTC. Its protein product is CASSYSQGREETQYF.

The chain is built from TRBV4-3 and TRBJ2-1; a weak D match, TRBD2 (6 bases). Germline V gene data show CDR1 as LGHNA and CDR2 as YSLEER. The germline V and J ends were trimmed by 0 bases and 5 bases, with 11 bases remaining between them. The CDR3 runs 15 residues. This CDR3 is CASSQEDYSDNEQFF. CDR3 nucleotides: TGCGCCAGCAGCCAAGAGGACTATTCCGACAATGAGCAGTTCTTC.

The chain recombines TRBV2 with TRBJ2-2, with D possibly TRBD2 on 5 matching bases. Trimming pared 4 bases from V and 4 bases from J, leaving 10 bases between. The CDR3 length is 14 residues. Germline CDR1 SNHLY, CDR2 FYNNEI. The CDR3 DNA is TGTGCCAGCAGTGCAGTGGGAGTCACCGGGGAGCTGTTTTTT. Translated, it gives CASSAVGVTGELFF.

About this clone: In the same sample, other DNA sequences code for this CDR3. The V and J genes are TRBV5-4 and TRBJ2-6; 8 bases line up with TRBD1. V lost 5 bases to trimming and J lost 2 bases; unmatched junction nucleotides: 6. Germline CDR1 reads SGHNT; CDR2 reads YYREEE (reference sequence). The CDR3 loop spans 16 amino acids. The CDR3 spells CASSPTGGAGANVLTF. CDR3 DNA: TGTGCCAGCAGTCCTACAGGGGGAGCTGGGGCCAACGTCCTGACTTTC.

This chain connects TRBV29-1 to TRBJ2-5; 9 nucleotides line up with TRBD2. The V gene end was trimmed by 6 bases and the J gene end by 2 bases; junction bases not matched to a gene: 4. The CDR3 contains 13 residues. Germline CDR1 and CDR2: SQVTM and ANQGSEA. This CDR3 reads CSVAGGVQETQYF. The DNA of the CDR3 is TGCAGCGTAGCGGGGGGCGTACAAGAGACCCAGTACTTC.

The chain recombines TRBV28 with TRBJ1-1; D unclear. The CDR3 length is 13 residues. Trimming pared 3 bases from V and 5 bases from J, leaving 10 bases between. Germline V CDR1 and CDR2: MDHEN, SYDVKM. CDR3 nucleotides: TGTGCCAGCAGTTTCCGCAGAGGGACTGAAGCTTTCTTT. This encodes CASSFRRGTEAFF.